The subject of this entry is one T cell receptor (beta chain). Its antigen is currently unknown. Assay: immunoSEQ multiplex PCR; the TCRdb copy retains only in-frame clones and omits some. The repertoire includes under 80,000 clones, 93% of them detected once, and 6.2% sits in the top ten. This entry is derived from a study of OX40 agonist ivuxolimab in advanced cancers. Study observations and caveats: Individuals who were partial responders at 0.1-3.0 mg/kg had clonal expansion that ranked among the lowest. Both blood CD4+ and CD8+ T cells showed clonal growth by week 6 at 0.1 to 3.0 mg/kg. The expanded peripheral T cells' antigen specificity was not determined. Low normalized T-cell clonal expansion was also seen in some nonresponders.

CDR1 is SGHAT, CDR2 FQNNGV, per germline. The CDR3 is made up of 14 amino acids. J was trimmed by 4 bases and V by 5 bases; bases with no gene match: 3. The sequence came from an adult with an advanced solid tumor such as melanoma, head and neck, liver or kidney cancer. Sequenced here: CD4+ or CD8+ T cells sorted from blood, sampled in a trial of the OX40 agonist ivuxolimab. The chain carries TRBV11-2 and TRBJ1-5; 9 nucleotides agree with TRBD1. CDR3 bases: TGTGCCAGCAGCCCGGGGACAGGGAATCAGCCCCAGCATTTT. Amino acid sequence: CASSPGTGNQPQHF.